This TCR beta chain was profiled in a study of human T cells and chemical hapten exposure. Study-level information: Patch testing placed 0.01% DPC on the upper back, with readings at 6 days.

Whole-study results and caveats: No alteration of TCRs above 1 in 1000 frequency was seen with DPC sensitization. Alopecia in the donors means their immune response may deviate from healthy people's.

Each cDNA molecule in the library carried unique molecular identifiers. TCRdb re-derived calls from the RACE reads in MiXCR, one entry per CDR3 protein. This table has 200,000 to 300,000 distinct CDR3 sequences, around 9.3% appearing once. Regarding time point: pre-sensitization, week 0. Described treatment: therapeutic diphenylcyclopropenone sensitization with weekly scalp DPC. From germline, CDR1 is SGHTA and CDR2 FQGTGA. This CDR3 is built from 16 residues. Trimming removed 5 bases from V and 7 bases from J, with 20 bases in between. This clonotype was counted between two and nine times. The target antigen is unknown.

This sequence joins TRBV7-3 and TRBJ2-2, with D tentatively TRBD1 (5 bases). The sequencing here drew on whole blood, taken in connection with sensitization to the hapten diphenylcyclopropenone (DPC). This TCR was recovered from a woman in her thirties or forties with alopecia areata. Some clones in this sample may be carry-over from other donors' samples. CDR3 loop: CASSPTLPRQNGELFF. The CDR3 DNA sequence: TGTGCCAGCAGCCCCACCCTCCCTCGACAGAACGGGGAGCTGTTTTTT.